Many counts were recorded for the clone carrying this T cell receptor (beta chain). The sample originates from a study of spatial heterogeneity in lung cancer. One entry per CDR3 protein results from TCRdb running MiXCR on the 5' RACE reads. The table shows 30,000 to 40,000 distinct CDR3 sequences, with approximately 5.2% occurring only once. Time point defined: sample taken at primary tumor resection. Tumor, nontumor lung or frozen PBMC supplied whole RNA, sequenced without sorting. CDR1 and CDR2 (germline): SNHLY, FYNNEI. The CDR3 is made up of 15 amino acids. V lost 7 bases, J lost 6 bases, and 7 bases stayed unmatched.

This sequence joins TRBV2 and TRBJ2-3, with 13 nucleotides matching TRBD2. The receptor comes from a female donor with early-stage non-small cell lung cancer. This material consisted of PBMCs, taken at surgery. The CDR3 region is CASTEGLAGRDTQYF. CDR3 coding DNA: TGTGCCAGCACCGAGGGACTAGCGGGGAGGGATACGCAGTATTTT.